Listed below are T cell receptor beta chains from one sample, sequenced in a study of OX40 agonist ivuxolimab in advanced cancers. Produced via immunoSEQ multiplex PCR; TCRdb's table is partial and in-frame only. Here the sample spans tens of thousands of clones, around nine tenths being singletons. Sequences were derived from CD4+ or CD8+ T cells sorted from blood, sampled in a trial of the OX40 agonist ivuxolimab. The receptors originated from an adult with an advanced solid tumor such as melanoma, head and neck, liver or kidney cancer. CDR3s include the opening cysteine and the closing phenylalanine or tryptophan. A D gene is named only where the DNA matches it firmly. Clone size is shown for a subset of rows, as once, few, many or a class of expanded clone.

CASSPGQEEGYTF	TGCGCCAGCAGCCCGGGACAGGAAGAGGGCTACACCTTC	TRBV5-1	-	TRBD1	TRBJ1-2
CASSTGEVSYAGNTIYF	TGCGCCAGCAGCACTGGAGAGGTCTCTTACGCTGGAAACACCATATATTTT	TRBV5-1	-	-	TRBJ1-3
CASSTAGVSDTQYF	TGCGCCAGCAGCACAGCGGGAGTGTCAGATACGCAGTATTTT	TRBV5-1	-	TRBD2	TRBJ2-3
CASRPPTGLSTDTQYF	TGTGCCAGCAGACCCCCGACAGGGCTCAGCACAGATACGCAGTATTTT	TRBV6-6	-	TRBD1	TRBJ2-3
CATGAPSSGNTIYF	TGTGCCACGGGGGCGCCGAGCTCTGGAAACACCATATATTTT	TRBV15	once	-	TRBJ1-3
CASSRRDGLNSPLHF	TGTGCCAGCAGCCGCCGGGACGGACTTAATTCACCCCTCCACTTT	TRBV28	-	-	TRBJ1-6
CASNERLSASYNSPLHF	TGTGCCAGCAATGAGAGATTGTCGGCCTCCTATAATTCACCCCTCCACTTT	TRBV6-1	few	-	TRBJ1-6
CASSRGDNQPQHF	TGTGCCAGCAGCCGCGGGGACAATCAGCCCCAGCATTTT	TRBV7-9	-	-	TRBJ1-5
CASSLSGTGGAYTEAFF	TGTGCCAGCAGTTTATCAGGGACAGGGGGCGCGTACACTGAAGCTTTCTTT	TRBV27	-	TRBD1	TRBJ1-1
CASSLAFSSGGNVDTQYF	TGTGCCAGCAGCTTAGCCTTCTCTAGCGGGGGTAACGTAGATACGCAGTATTTT	TRBV7-2	-	TRBD2	TRBJ2-3
CASRTGQIMNTEAFF	TGTGCCAGCAGAACTGGACAGATCATGAACACTGAAGCTTTCTTT	TRBV28	-	-	TRBJ1-1
CASSRGQMNTEAFF	TGCGCCAGCAGCAGGGGACAGATGAACACTGAAGCTTTCTTT	TRBV5-1	-	TRBD1	TRBJ1-1
CASSFWGGEQETQYF	TGTGCCAGCAGCTTTTGGGGCGGGGAACAAGAGACCCAGTACTTC	TRBV7-2	-	-	TRBJ2-5
CASSEAQGHNSPLHF	TGTGCCAGCAGTGAAGCCCAGGGTCATAATTCACCCCTCCACTTT	TRBV6-1	-	-	TRBJ1-6
CASSFRAGPYEQYF	TGTGCCAGCAGTTTCAGGGCAGGTCCCTACGAGCAGTACTTC	TRBV6-5	-	-	TRBJ2-7
CASSSRQQANGELFF	TGTGCCAGCAGCTCGCGACAACAGGCCAACGGGGAGCTGTTTTTT	TRBV4-2	-	-	TRBJ2-2
CASRDRTEVPYGYTF	TGTGCCAGTAGGGACCGGACAGAGGTCCCCTATGGCTACACCTTC	TRBV19	-	-	TRBJ1-2
CAWSVAGRNQPQHF	TGTGCCTGGAGTGTAGCAGGCCGCAATCAGCCCCAGCATTTT	TRBV30	-	-	TRBJ1-5
CASSQGQSLGGYGYTF	TGTGCCAGCTCACAGGGACAGTCCTTAGGGGGCTATGGCTACACCTTC	TRBV18	-	TRBD1	TRBJ1-2
CSVREVVTGGQDTQYF	TGCAGCGTCCGGGAGGTGGTGACAGGAGGACAAGATACGCAGTATTTT	TRBV29-1	-	-	TRBJ2-3
CASSLRGLQNTIYF	TGTGCCAGCAGTCTCAGGGGGCTCCAAAACACCATATATTTT	TRBV27	-	TRBD1	TRBJ1-3
CSAPSDTEAFF	TGCAGTGCCCCGTCGGACACTGAAGCTTTCTTT	TRBV20-1	few	-	TRBJ1-1
CASSDRTGRETQYF	TGTGCCAGCAGTGACCGGACAGGGAGGGAGACCCAGTACTTC	TRBV2	-	TRBD1	TRBJ2-5
CAISESGVQTPEKLLFF	TGTGCCATCAGTGAGTCCGGTGTACAGACCCCAGAAAAACTACTGTTTTTT	TRBV10-3	few	-	TRBJ1-4
CASSLDVSAMLQYF	TGCGCCAGCAGCTTGGATGTTAGCGCGATGCTGCAGTACTTC	TRBV5-1	once	-	TRBJ2-7
CASSKGRGENIQYF	TGTGCCAGCAGCAAGGGTAGGGGCGAAAACATTCAGTACTTC	TRBV11-2	-	-	TRBJ2-4
CASSLSGLNTEAFF	TGTGCCAGCAGCTTATCAGGGCTGAACACTGAAGCTTTCTTT	TRBV7-8	-	-	TRBJ1-1
CASSILQGGSGNTIYF	TGTGCCAGCAGTATCTTACAGGGAGGCTCTGGAAACACCATATATTTT	TRBV28	-	-	TRBJ1-3
CASSPGQGSNTGELFF	TGTGCCAGCAGCCCCGGACAGGGATCGAACACCGGGGAGCTGTTTTTT	TRBV7-9	-	TRBD1	TRBJ2-2
CASSPLGQGYNEQFF	TGTGCCAGCTCACCACTAGGACAGGGGTACAATGAGCAGTTCTTC	TRBV18	-	TRBD1	TRBJ2-1